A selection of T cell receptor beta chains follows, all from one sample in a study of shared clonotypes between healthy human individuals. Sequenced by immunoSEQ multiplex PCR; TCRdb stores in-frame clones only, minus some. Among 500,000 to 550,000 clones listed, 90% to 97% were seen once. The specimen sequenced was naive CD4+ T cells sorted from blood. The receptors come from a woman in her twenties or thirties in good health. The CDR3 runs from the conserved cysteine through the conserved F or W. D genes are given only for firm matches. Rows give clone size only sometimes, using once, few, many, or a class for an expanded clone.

CDR3 protein: CASSLGGDASYNEQFF
CDR3 DNA: TGTGCCAGCAGCTTGGGCGGTGACGCCTCCTACAATGAGCAGTTCTTC
V gene: TRBV7-3
clone size: -
J gene: TRBJ2-1
D gene: -

CDR3 protein: CASIPSLGGGREETQYF
CDR3 DNA: TGTGCCAGCATCCCCTCGCTTGGTGGGGGCCGGGAAGAGACCCAGTACTTC
V gene: TRBV28
clone size: -
J gene: TRBJ2-5
D gene: -

CDR3 protein: CASSYWTSGSYEQYF
CDR3 DNA: TGCGCCAGCAGCTACTGGACTAGCGGCTCCTACGAGCAGTACTTC
V gene: TRBV5-1
clone size: -
J gene: TRBJ2-7
D gene: TRBD2

CDR3 protein: CASSQGLARDRGTGELFF
CDR3 DNA: TGCGCCAGCAGCCAAGGTCTAGCTCGGGACAGGGGTACCGGGGAGCTGTTTTTT
V gene: TRBV4-1
clone size: -
J gene: TRBJ2-2
D gene: TRBD1

CDR3 protein: CASSPGRPGGYYEQYF
CDR3 DNA: TGTGCCAGCTCACCGGGACGACCGGGCGGGTACTACGAGCAGTACTTC
V gene: TRBV18
clone size: -
J gene: TRBJ2-7
D gene: -

CDR3 protein: CASSFGGGTNYGYTF
CDR3 DNA: TGTGCCAGCAGCTTCGGCGGCGGAACTAACTATGGCTACACCTTC
V gene: TRBV7-2
clone size: -
J gene: TRBJ1-2
D gene: -

CDR3 protein: CASSPYPRGENIQYF
CDR3 DNA: TGCGCCAGCAGCCCTTATCCCCGGGGAGAAAACATTCAGTACTTC
V gene: TRBV4-1
clone size: -
J gene: TRBJ2-4
D gene: -

CDR3 protein: CASSDSGRVQETQYF
CDR3 DNA: TGTGCCAGCAGTGATAGCGGGAGGGTCCAAGAGACCCAGTACTTC
V gene: TRBV25-1
clone size: -
J gene: TRBJ2-5
D gene: TRBD2

CDR3 protein: CASSYNRGHQPQHF
CDR3 DNA: TGTGCCAGCAGTTACAATAGGGGGCATCAGCCCCAGCATTTT
V gene: TRBV6-5
clone size: few
J gene: TRBJ1-5
D gene: TRBD1

CDR3 protein: CASRVIGASNEKLFF
CDR3 DNA: TGTGCCAGTCGAGTTATCGGGGCGAGTAATGAAAAACTGTTTTTT
V gene: TRBV19
clone size: -
J gene: TRBJ1-4
D gene: -

CDR3 protein: CASSLAGYGYTF
CDR3 DNA: TGTGCCAGCAGTTTAGCCGGCTATGGCTACACCTTC
V gene: TRBV28
clone size: -
J gene: TRBJ1-2
D gene: -

CDR3 protein: CSVVLGDSQETQYF
CDR3 DNA: TGCAGCGTTGTATTAGGGGACAGTCAAGAGACCCAGTACTTC
V gene: TRBV29-1
clone size: once
J gene: TRBJ2-5
D gene: TRBD1

CDR3 protein: CASSLESRGRKGNTIYF
CDR3 DNA: TGTGCCAGCAGCTTAGAGAGTAGGGGGCGCAAGGGAAACACCATATATTTT
V gene: TRBV7-6
clone size: once
J gene: TRBJ1-3
D gene: TRBD1

CDR3 protein: CAIPRGNYGYTF
CDR3 DNA: TGTGCCATCCCGAGGGGGAACTATGGCTACACCTTC
V gene: TRBV6-4
clone size: -
J gene: TRBJ1-2
D gene: -

CDR3 protein: CASSLADRGRDTQYF
CDR3 DNA: TGCGCCAGCAGCTTGGCCGATAGGGGGCGTGATACGCAGTATTTT
V gene: TRBV5-1
clone size: -
J gene: TRBJ2-3
D gene: TRBD1

CDR3 protein: CASSSDRGRRASYEQYF
CDR3 DNA: TGTGCCAGCAGCTCGGACAGGGGGCGCCGAGCGTCCTACGAGCAGTACTTC
V gene: TRBV5-5
clone size: -
J gene: TRBJ2-7
D gene: TRBD1

CDR3 protein: CASSIGRDRPVAQHF
CDR3 DNA: TGTGCCAGTAGTATAGGGAGGGACAGGCCGGTGGCCCAGCATTTT
V gene: TRBV19
clone size: few
J gene: TRBJ1-5
D gene: TRBD1

CDR3 protein: CASSQPLRGSTDTQYF
CDR3 DNA: TGCGCCAGCAGCCAACCCCTGAGAGGTAGCACAGATACGCAGTATTTT
V gene: TRBV4-1
clone size: -
J gene: TRBJ2-3
D gene: -

CDR3 protein: CASSSPFMNTEAFF
CDR3 DNA: TGTGCCAGCAGCTCTCCCTTCATGAACACTGAAGCTTTCTTT
V gene: TRBV21-1
clone size: -
J gene: TRBJ1-1
D gene: -

CDR3 protein: CAWSVRAGGLVDTQYF
CDR3 DNA: TGTGCCTGGAGTGTTAGAGCGGGAGGGTTGGTGGATACGCAGTATTTT
V gene: TRBV30
clone size: -
J gene: TRBJ2-3
D gene: TRBD2

CDR3 protein: CASSYLGGEQFF
CDR3 DNA: TGTGCCAGCAGTTACCTAGGCGGGGAGCAGTTCTTC
V gene: TRBV6-5
clone size: -
J gene: TRBJ2-1
D gene: -

CDR3 protein: CASSLMGVGYTGELFF
CDR3 DNA: TGTGCCAGCAGCTTAATGGGGGTTGGGTACACCGGGGAGCTGTTTTTT
V gene: TRBV7-3
clone size: -
J gene: TRBJ2-2
D gene: -

CDR3 protein: CASSLHGNTIYF
CDR3 DNA: TGCGCCAGCAGCTTACATGGAAACACCATATATTTT
V gene: TRBV5-1
clone size: once
J gene: TRBJ1-3
D gene: -

CDR3 protein: CASSVRTSGKVNNEQFF
CDR3 DNA: TGTGCCAGTAGTGTACGGACTAGCGGGAAAGTCAACAATGAGCAGTTCTTC
V gene: TRBV19
clone size: -
J gene: TRBJ2-1
D gene: TRBD2

CDR3 protein: CASREGTGGFGSNQPQHF
CDR3 DNA: TGTGCCAGCAGGGAAGGGACAGGGGGATTCGGCAGCAATCAGCCCCAGCATTTT
V gene: TRBV5-8
clone size: -
J gene: TRBJ1-5
D gene: TRBD1

CDR3 protein: CASSSEFHGAGEQYF
CDR3 DNA: TGCGCCAGCAGCTCGGAGTTTCATGGTGCGGGCGAGCAGTACTTC
V gene: TRBV5-1
clone size: -
J gene: TRBJ2-7
D gene: -

CDR3 protein: CASSIPGPRVNEQFF
CDR3 DNA: TGTGCCAGCAGCATTCCGGGGCCCAGGGTCAATGAGCAGTTCTTC
V gene: TRBV5-4
clone size: -
J gene: TRBJ2-1
D gene: -

CDR3 protein: CASSLQRGSYSYEQYF
CDR3 DNA: TGTGCCAGCAGTTTACAGCGCGGGTCTTATTCCTACGAGCAGTACTTC
V gene: TRBV28
clone size: -
J gene: TRBJ2-7
D gene: -

CDR3 protein: CATAIAGTTDTQYF
CDR3 DNA: TGTGCCACCGCTATAGCGGGGACCACAGATACGCAGTATTTT
V gene: TRBV27
clone size: -
J gene: TRBJ2-3
D gene: TRBD2

CDR3 protein: CASSQYGTGGTDTQYF
CDR3 DNA: TGTGCCAGTTCTCAATACGGGACAGGGGGCACAGATACGCAGTATTTT
V gene: TRBV5-6
clone size: -
J gene: TRBJ2-3
D gene: TRBD1

CDR3 protein: CASSFGPTRLTYEQYF
CDR3 DNA: TGTGCCAGCAGTTTCGGGCCCACCCGGTTAACCTACGAGCAGTACTTC
V gene: TRBV28
clone size: -
J gene: TRBJ2-7
D gene: -

CDR3 protein: CASSLGGQGNQPQHF
CDR3 DNA: TGTGCCAGCAGCTTAGGGGGACAGGGGAATCAGCCCCAGCATTTT
V gene: TRBV7-9
clone size: -
J gene: TRBJ1-5
D gene: TRBD1

CDR3 protein: CASSTGVGPNEKLFF
CDR3 DNA: TGTGCCAGCAGCACCGGTGTCGGCCCTAATGAAAAACTGTTTTTT
V gene: TRBV13
clone size: once
J gene: TRBJ1-4
D gene: -

CDR3 protein: CASSWTGTNEKLFF
CDR3 DNA: TGTGCCAGCAGCTGGACAGGGACTAATGAAAAACTGTTTTTT
V gene: TRBV7-9
clone size: few
J gene: TRBJ1-4
D gene: TRBD1

CDR3 protein: CASVGSDTQYF
CDR3 DNA: TGCGCCAGCGTAGGGTCAGATACGCAGTATTTT
V gene: TRBV5-1
clone size: -
J gene: TRBJ2-3
D gene: -

CDR3 protein: CASSLLREETQYF
CDR3 DNA: TGCGCCAGCAGCTTGCTCAGGGAAGAGACCCAGTACTTC
V gene: TRBV5-1
clone size: -
J gene: TRBJ2-5
D gene: -

CDR3 protein: CASSQRGLAGNQETQYF
CDR3 DNA: TGCGCCAGCAGCCAAAGGGGCCTAGCGGGAAACCAAGAGACCCAGTACTTC
V gene: TRBV4-1
clone size: -
J gene: TRBJ2-5
D gene: TRBD2

CDR3 protein: CASSLWTGGSNQPQHF
CDR3 DNA: TGTGCCAGCAGCTTATGGACAGGGGGAAGCAATCAGCCCCAGCATTTT
V gene: TRBV5-6
clone size: -
J gene: TRBJ1-5
D gene: TRBD1

CDR3 protein: CASSLDATSGSWETQYF
CDR3 DNA: TGTGCCAGCAGCTTGGATGCTACTAGCGGGAGTTGGGAGACCCAGTACTTC
V gene: TRBV5-8
clone size: -
J gene: TRBJ2-5
D gene: TRBD2

CDR3 protein: CASSGGTVADTQYF
CDR3 DNA: TGCGCCAGCAGTGGGGGGACAGTGGCAGATACGCAGTATTTT
V gene: TRBV10-1
clone size: -
J gene: TRBJ2-3
D gene: TRBD1

CDR3 protein: CASSRWTPTNYGYTF
CDR3 DNA: TGTGCCAGTAGTCGATGGACACCGACTAACTATGGCTACACCTTC
V gene: TRBV19
clone size: -
J gene: TRBJ1-2
D gene: -

CDR3 protein: CASRSKPHTEAFF
CDR3 DNA: TGTGCCAGCAGAAGTAAACCCCACACTGAAGCTTTCTTT
V gene: TRBV11-2
clone size: -
J gene: TRBJ1-1
D gene: -

CDR3 protein: CASSLLAGSSYEQYF
CDR3 DNA: TGTGCCAGCAGTTTACTAGCGGGAAGCTCCTACGAGCAGTACTTC
V gene: TRBV27
clone size: -
J gene: TRBJ2-7
D gene: TRBD2

CDR3 protein: CASSFGQSYGYTF
CDR3 DNA: TGTGCCAGCAGCTTCGGACAGTCCTATGGCTACACCTTC
V gene: TRBV7-9
clone size: -
J gene: TRBJ1-2
D gene: -

CDR3 protein: CAWSVGGQGALVTQYF
CDR3 DNA: TGTGCCTGGAGTGTAGGGGGCCAGGGGGCCCTTGTGACCCAGTACTTC
V gene: TRBV30
clone size: -
J gene: TRBJ2-5
D gene: TRBD1

CDR3 protein: CASSAQNWGTEAFF
CDR3 DNA: TGCGCCAGCAGTGCTCAAAACTGGGGCACTGAAGCTTTCTTT
V gene: TRBV10-2
clone size: -
J gene: TRBJ1-1
D gene: -

CDR3 protein: CASSPPGGTDTQYF
CDR3 DNA: TGTGCCAGCAGTCCGCCGGGAGGGACAGATACGCAGTATTTT
V gene: TRBV28
clone size: -
J gene: TRBJ2-3
D gene: TRBD2

CDR3 protein: CASSPGGRARYEQYF
CDR3 DNA: TGTGCCAGCTCACCCGGCGGGAGGGCTAGATACGAGCAGTACTTC
V gene: TRBV18
clone size: -
J gene: TRBJ2-7
D gene: TRBD2

CDR3 protein: CASSPRGGGQGLYGYTF
CDR3 DNA: TGTGCCAGCAGCCCCCGTGGTGGTGGGCAGGGCCTCTATGGCTACACCTTC
V gene: TRBV7-9
clone size: -
J gene: TRBJ1-2
D gene: -

CDR3 protein: CASSLLAVNTGELFF
CDR3 DNA: TGTGCCAGCAGCTTGCTAGCGGTGAACACCGGGGAGCTGTTTTTT
V gene: TRBV5-4
clone size: -
J gene: TRBJ2-2
D gene: TRBD2

CDR3 protein: CASSSANTEAFF
CDR3 DNA: TGTGCCAGCAGCTCCGCGAACACTGAAGCTTTCTTT
V gene: TRBV11-3
clone size: -
J gene: TRBJ1-1
D gene: -

CDR3 protein: CSVEGVRGQGPREQFF
CDR3 DNA: TGCAGCGTTGAAGGTGTACGGGGTCAGGGGCCCAGGGAGCAGTTCTTC
V gene: TRBV29-1
clone size: -
J gene: TRBJ2-1
D gene: -

CDR3 protein: CASSTARGSDEQYF
CDR3 DNA: TGTGCCAGCAGCACGGCACGTGGGAGCGACGAGCAGTACTTC
V gene: TRBV7-2
clone size: -
J gene: TRBJ2-7
D gene: -

CDR3 protein: CSARRTGYTF
CDR3 DNA: TGCAGTGCTCGCAGAACTGGCTACACCTTC
V gene: TRBV20-1
clone size: -
J gene: TRBJ1-2
D gene: -

CDR3 protein: CATSRDFRQTVAKNIQYF
CDR3 DNA: TGTGCCACCAGCAGAGATTTTAGGCAGACCGTAGCCAAAAACATTCAGTACTTC
V gene: TRBV15
clone size: -
J gene: TRBJ2-4
D gene: -

CDR3 protein: CSVALRGTNEKLFF
CDR3 DNA: TGCAGCGTTGCCTTAAGGGGCACTAATGAAAAACTGTTTTTT
V gene: TRBV29-1
clone size: -
J gene: TRBJ1-4
D gene: -

CDR3 protein: CASSPGISGNTIYF
CDR3 DNA: TGTGCCAGTAGCCCCGGGATCTCTGGAAACACCATATATTTT
V gene: TRBV19
clone size: once
J gene: TRBJ1-3
D gene: -

CDR3 protein: CASSPGEGPNQPQHF
CDR3 DNA: TGTGCCAGCAGTCCCGGTGAAGGCCCGAATCAGCCCCAGCATTTT
V gene: TRBV27
clone size: -
J gene: TRBJ1-5
D gene: -

CDR3 protein: CASSSFGDTQYF
CDR3 DNA: TGTGCCAGCAGCTCCTTCGGAGATACGCAGTATTTT
V gene: TRBV7-2
clone size: -
J gene: TRBJ2-3
D gene: -